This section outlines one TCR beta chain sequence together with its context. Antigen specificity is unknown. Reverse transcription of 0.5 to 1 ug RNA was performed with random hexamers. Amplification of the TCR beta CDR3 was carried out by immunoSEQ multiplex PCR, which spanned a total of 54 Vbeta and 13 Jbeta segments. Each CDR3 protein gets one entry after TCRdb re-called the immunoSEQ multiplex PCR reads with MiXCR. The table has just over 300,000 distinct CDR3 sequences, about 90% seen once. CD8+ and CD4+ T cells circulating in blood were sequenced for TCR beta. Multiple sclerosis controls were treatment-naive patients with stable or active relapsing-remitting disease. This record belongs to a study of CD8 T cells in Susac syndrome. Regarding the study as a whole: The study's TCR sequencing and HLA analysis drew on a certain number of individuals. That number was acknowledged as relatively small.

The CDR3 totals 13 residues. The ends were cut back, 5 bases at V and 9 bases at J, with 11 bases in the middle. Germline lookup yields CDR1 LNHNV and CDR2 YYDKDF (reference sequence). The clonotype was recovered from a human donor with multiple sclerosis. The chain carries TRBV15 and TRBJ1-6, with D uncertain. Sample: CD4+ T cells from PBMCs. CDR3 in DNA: TGTGCCACCAGCGGTCAGACTTCTTCACCCCTCCACTTT. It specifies CATSGQTSSPLHF.